One sample yielded the 23 T cell receptor beta chains listed below, sequenced in a study of beta chain features in type 1 diabetes. Expressed TCRB transcripts were sequenced because the isolated RNA had all been reverse transcribed beforehand. Profiled with immunoSEQ multiplex PCR; TCRdb holds only in-frame clones, not every one. The table lists approximately 260,000 clones, 20% to 25% of them singletons. Their antigen targets remain unknown. Study-wide results and caveats: Researchers report that Type 1 diabetes patients had moderately but significantly shorter TCRB CDR3s across all four CD4+ subsets.

Material for sequencing was naive CD4+ T cells from blood. These receptors came from a woman in her twenties or thirties with type 1 diabetes.

This rearrangement joins TRBV4-1 to TRBJ1-4; TRBD1 might be the D (5 bases). CDR3 length: 14 amino acids. Germline values: CDR1 MGHRA, CDR2 YSYEKL. Trimming removed 4 bases from V and 7 bases from J, with 13 bases in between. The CDR3 region has the DNA TGCGCCAGCAGCCCGCGGGACTGGGGTGAAAAACTGTTTTTT. It is translated as CASSPRDWGEKLFF.

The chain joins TRBV2 to TRBJ2-7; 7 bases match TRBD1. Trimming removed 7 bases from V and 2 bases from J; junction bases left unmatched: 8. Germline V gene lookup returns CDR1 SNHLY and CDR2 FYNNEI. There are 14 residues in the CDR3. CDR3 DNA sequence: TGTGCCAGCACCCAGGGGGAAATCGCCTACGAGCAGTACTTC. It codes for CASTQGEIAYEQYF.

The J gene is TRBJ2-1, the V gene TRBV7-9; 7 nucleotides match TRBD2. With V trimmed by 7 bases and J by 9 bases, 9 bases remained unmatched. The CDR3 has 13 residues. Germline V gene lookup returns CDR1 SEHNR and CDR2 FQNEAQ (reference sequence). Here the CDR3 reads CASKRGLVFEQFF. The CDR3 DNA is TGTGCCAGCAAGCGTGGACTAGTCTTTGAGCAGTTCTTC.

In this sample, this clone turned up a few times. This chain connects TRBV19 to TRBJ1-2, with 8 bases lining up with TRBD1. The length of the CDR3 is 13 residues. The junction had 2 bases not matched to a gene; V was cut back by 5 bases and J by 3 bases. CDR1 and CDR2 (germline): LNHDA, SQIVND (reference sequence). The CDR3 nucleotides are TGTGCCAGTAGTGTGGGACAGGACTATGGCTACACCTTC. Residues: CASSVGQDYGYTF.

CDR3 residues: CAWSKTRNQPQHF. The CDR3 coding sequence is TGTGCCTGGAGTAAGACTCGCAATCAGCCCCAGCATTTT. V and J are TRBV30 and TRBJ1-5; no clear D. CDR3 size: 13 residues. Germline V gene lookup returns CDR1 GTSNPN and CDR2 SVGIG (reference sequence). Trimming stripped 2 bases from V and 2 bases from J, with 7 bases between.

The chain combines TRBV9 with TRBJ2-1; TRBD1 matches 8 bases. The CDR3 is 15 amino acids. Trimming at V came to 4 bases and at J to 5 bases, leaving 8 bases not matched to a gene. The germline gives CDR1 SGDLS, CDR2 YYNGEE. The CDR3 nucleotides are TGTGCCAGCAGCCGGACAGGGAGAGCTAACAATGAGCAGTTCTTC. It encodes CASSRTGRANNEQFF.

This chain joins TRBV27 and TRBJ2-4; D is unclear. The CDR3 is made up of 16 amino acids. Germline V gene sequence: CDR1 MNHEY, CDR2 SMNVEV (reference sequence). The V gene lost 2 bases and the J gene lost 0 bases, with 11 bases spanning the gap. Here the CDR3 reads CASSLVQLLAKNIQYF. CDR3 DNA: TGTGCCAGCAGTTTAGTACAGCTACTAGCCAAAAACATTCAGTACTTC.

The chain has TRBV19 and TRBJ2-7; 8 nucleotides match TRBD2. The CDR3 runs to 14 residues. Germline V gene data show CDR1 as LNHDA and CDR2 as SQIVND (reference sequence). With V trimmed by 3 bases and J by 3 bases, 4 bases remained unmatched. CDR3 nucleotides: TGTGCCAGTAGTATTAGACTAGCGTACTACGAGCAGTACTTC. Translation: CASSIRLAYYEQYF.

V and J are TRBV6-4 and TRBJ1-5; D is possibly TRBD1 (5 bases). Per the germline V gene, CDR1 is MRHNA and CDR2 is SNTAGT. CDR3 size: 14 residues. Trimming cost V 7 bases and J 6 bases, with 16 bases left between them. The CDR3 reads CASTTEGVTQPQHF. CDR3 DNA: TGTGCCAGCACCACGGAAGGGGTTACTCAGCCCCAGCATTTT.

The sample holds a few counts of this clone. The genes are TRBV29-1 and TRBJ1-1; D gene uncertain. Germline assignment: CDR1 SQVTM and CDR2 ANQGSEA. The CDR3 loop spans 14 amino acids. V dropped 4 bases and J dropped 1 base, with 13 bases sitting between them. CDR3 sequence reads: CSVVAYRSNTEAFF. DNA for the CDR3: TGCAGCGTTGTTGCGTACAGATCGAACACTGAAGCTTTCTTT.

This clone was observed a few times. The chain joins TRBV4-1 to TRBJ2-7; 7 bases are a match to TRBD2. Germline loops: CDR1 MGHRA, CDR2 YSYEKL. V trimming: 2 bases; J trimming: 2 bases; junction bases outside the gene matches: 6. The CDR3 has 15 amino acids. The CDR3 DNA is TGCGCCAGCAGCCAAATGAGAGGGAGGGCCTACGAGCAGTACTTC. Amino acids: CASSQMRGRAYEQYF.

This clone was seen a few times. The CDR3 coding sequence is TGTGCCAGCAGTTACTCGAGGCTAGCGGGAGGCTACGAGCAGTACTTC. Translated: CASSYSRLAGGYEQYF. The rearrangement links TRBV6-5 to TRBJ2-7; 11 positions match TRBD2. The CDR3 extends over 16 amino acids. Germline V gene lookup returns CDR1 MNHEY and CDR2 SVGAGI. Unmatched junction bases numbered 4, after V lost 0 bases and J lost 3 bases.

Here the CDR3 reads CASAGEVGGYTF. CDR3 nucleotides: TGTGCCAGCGCCGGGGAGGTTGGTGGCTACACCTTC. The gene calls are TRBV2 and TRBJ1-2; D is unresolved. This CDR3 has 12 residues. Trimming took 8 bases from V and 7 from J, leaving 14 bases between them. CDR1 SNHLY and CDR2 FYNNEI come from the germline V gene.

V is TRBV29-1 and J is TRBJ2-1; 7 bases align to TRBD2. Germline trimming cut 6 bases from V and 7 bases from J; bases unmatched to any gene: 12. The CDR3 is made up of 14 amino acids. Germline assignment: CDR1 SQVTM and CDR2 ANQGSEA. CDR3 region: CSVRGRAKGNEQFF. The DNA of the CDR3 is TGCAGCGTCAGAGGGAGGGCCAAGGGGAATGAGCAGTTCTTC.

Remarks on this clone: At one end, the junction sequence differs from germline, possibly due to a read error. The rearrangement uses TRBV30 and TRBJ2-7; TRBD2 matches at 8 bases. The CDR3 has 12 amino acids. The V gene's germline CDR1 is GTSNPN and CDR2 SVGIG (reference sequence). The DNA for the CDR3 is TGTGCCAGGAGCGGGAGCTCCTACGAGCAGTACTTC. It is translated as CARSGSSYEQYF.

This clone was picked up a small number of times. This chain joins TRBV5-4 and TRBJ2-1; TRBD2 aligns across 14 bases. There are 15 residues in the CDR3. The V gene end was trimmed by 5 bases and the J gene end by 9 bases; junction bases not matched to a gene: 7. Germline-derived CDR1 and CDR2 are SGHNT and YYREEE (reference sequence). The chain's CDR3 is CASRMGLAGESEQFF. CDR3 sequence (DNA): TGTGCCAGCAGGATGGGACTAGCGGGAGAAAGTGAGCAGTTCTTC.

This clone was detected only a few times. This rearrangement joins TRBV4-1 to TRBJ2-7; weak D call: TRBD1 (5 bases). V was clipped by 4 bases and J by 2 bases, with 15 bases between them. Looked up from germline, CDR1 is MGHRA and CDR2 is YSYEKL. CDR3 length: 15 residues. CDR3: CASSRSTGRAYEQYF. CDR3 DNA sequence: TGCGCCAGCAGCCGATCCACGGGCAGGGCCTACGAGCAGTACTTC.

V gene TRBV9 combines with J gene TRBJ2-2, with 9 bases matching TRBD2. The length of the CDR3 is 15 residues. V lost 0 bases to trimming and J lost 5 bases; unmatched junction nucleotides: 2. Germline CDR1 is SGDLS and CDR2 is YYNGEE. CDR3 in amino acids: CASSVALAGTGELFF. CDR3 coding DNA: TGTGCCAGCAGCGTAGCTCTAGCGGGGACCGGGGAGCTGTTTTTT.

In its sample, this clone was seen a few times. The rearrangement uses TRBV15 and TRBJ2-3; 7 nucleotides match TRBD2. Germline V gene data show CDR1 as LNHNV and CDR2 as YYDKDF (reference sequence). The CDR3 covers 15 residues. The J segment lost 6 bases and the V segment lost 4 bases, leaving 10 bases of the junction unmatched. CDR3 protein: CATSIPGLPPDTQYF. The CDR3 coding sequence is TGTGCCACCAGCATACCGGGACTACCGCCGGATACGCAGTATTTT.

The V gene is TRBV7-2, the J gene TRBJ2-5; D remains ambiguous. This CDR3 is built from 13 residues. Germline V gene lookup returns CDR1 SGHTA and CDR2 FQGNSA. V was pared by 4 bases and J by 2 bases, with 8 bases between. CDR3 sequence: CASSSAYQETQYF. As DNA, the CDR3 is TGTGCCAGCAGCTCAGCCTATCAAGAGACCCAGTACTTC.

This chain uses TRBV21-1 with TRBJ2-2; the tabulated D call, TRBD1, remains unverified against the DNA. TRBV21-1 is labeled a pseudogene. CDR3 length: 16 residues. The CDR3 bases are TGTGCCAGCAGCAGCCCGGGACAGGGTCTATCCGGGGAGCTGTTTTTT. Amino acids: CASSSPGQGLSGELFF.

This rearrangement joins TRBV5-1 to TRBJ1-2; weak D call: TRBD1 (6 bases). CDR3 length equals 15 residues. V lost 0 bases to trimming and J lost 2 bases, with 11 bases between them. The germline gives CDR1 SGHRS, CDR2 YFSETQ. CDR3 coding DNA: TGCGCCAGCAGCTTGGCGGTCGGGACAAACTATGGCTACACCTTC. It yields the protein CASSLAVGTNYGYTF.

This clone was counted between two and nine times. The V call is TRBV7-9, the J call TRBJ2-5, with TRBD2 matching over 16 bases. The CDR3 is 15 amino acids. V shed 5 bases and J 7 bases; nucleotides not matched to a gene: 4. Germline loops: CDR1 SEHNR, CDR2 FQNEAQ (reference sequence). The CDR3 reads CASSGTSGRARTQYF. Here the CDR3 DNA reads TGTGCCAGCAGCGGGACTAGCGGGAGGGCCAGGACCCAGTACTTC.